The rows below give T cell receptor beta chains drawn from one sample of a study of blood T cell repertoires in COVID-19. Produced via immunoSEQ multiplex PCR; TCRdb's table is partial and in-frame only. Here the sample spans some 130,000 clones, around nine tenths being singletons. The specimen was peripheral blood. The receptors stem from a woman in her seventies with COVID-19, enrolled during active disease. Both conserved end residues are part of each CDR3. Each record gives: V gene, J gene, clone size, D gene, CDR3 protein, CDR3 DNA. A D gene is named only where the DNA matches it firmly. The size of a clone is reported for some rows only, either as once, few or many, or as a class for expanded clones.

TRBV30	TRBJ1-2	once	.	CALPLVWGVNYGYTF	TGTGCCCTTCCCCTTGTGTGGGGGGTTAACTATGGCTACACCTTC
TRBV6-5	TRBJ2-1	.	TRBD1	CASNSGTGPYNEQFF	TGTGCCAGCAACTCCGGGACAGGGCCCTACAATGAGCAGTTCTTC
TRBV18	TRBJ2-7	once	.	CASSPPSVNEQYF	TGTGCCAGCTCACCACCGTCAGTTAACGAGCAGTACTTC
TRBV3-1/TRBV3-2	TRBJ2-5	.	.	CASSGTGQETQYF	TGTGCCAGCAGTGGAACAGGCCAAGAGACCCAGTACTTC
TRBV28	TRBJ1-5	.	.	CASSLPVPQHF	TGTGCCAGCAGTCTCCCAGTCCCCCAGCATTTT
TRBV6-5	TRBJ1-1	.	.	CASRKTGANTEAFF	TGTGCCAGCAGGAAGACAGGAGCGAACACTGAAGCTTTCTTT
TRBV10-3	TRBJ2-7	.	TRBD1	CATNRDRYEQYF	TGTGCCACGAACCGGGACAGATACGAGCAGTACTTC
TRBV5-4	TRBJ2-3	.	TRBD2	CASSPPTSGGSTDTQYF	TGTGCCAGCAGCCCGCCGACTAGCGGGGGGAGCACAGATACGCAGTATTTT
TRBV7-2	TRBJ2-2	.	TRBD2	CASSFTSGGAGELFF	TGTGCCAGCAGCTTCACTAGCGGGGGGGCCGGGGAGCTGTTTTTT
TRBV5-1	TRBJ2-4	.	TRBD1	CASSSGTGGNIQYF	TGCGCCAGCAGCTCAGGGACAGGGGGAAACATTCAGTACTTC
TRBV7-2	TRBJ2-7	.	TRBD1	CASRQDRGAYEQYF	TGTGCCAGCAGACAAGACAGGGGAGCCTACGAGCAGTACTTC
TRBV11-3	TRBJ2-3	.	TRBD2	CASSLVAGADTQYF	TGTGCCAGCAGCTTAGTAGCGGGGGCAGATACGCAGTATTTT
TRBV9	TRBJ2-4	.	TRBD2	CASSAGLAEQGLAKNIQYF	TGTGCCAGCAGCGCGGGACTAGCGGAGCAGGGTTTAGCCAAAAACATTCAGTACTTC
TRBV28	TRBJ1-4	.	TRBD1	CASTERTGRGEKLFF	TGTGCCAGCACCGAGCGGACAGGGCGGGGTGAAAAACTGTTTTTT
TRBV7-8	TRBJ2-5	.	TRBD2	CASSPRRGVQETQYF	TGTGCCAGCAGCCCGCGGCGGGGGGTACAAGAGACCCAGTACTTC
TRBV7-2	TRBJ2-5	few	TRBD2	CASSWGLAETQYF	TGTGCCAGCAGCTGGGGACTAGCGGAGACCCAGTACTTC
TRBV9	TRBJ2-3	.	TRBD2	CASSVRRGTSTDTQYF	TGTGCCAGCAGCGTAAGGCGGGGGACTAGCACAGATACGCAGTATTTT
TRBV4-2	TRBJ1-6	.	.	CASSHPLRSYPNSPLHF	TGTGCCAGCAGCCATCCGCTGAGGAGTTACCCTAATTCACCCCTCCACTTT
TRBV11-2	TRBJ1-3	.	.	CASSLHQASGNTIYF	TGTGCCAGCAGCTTACACCAAGCATCGGGGAACACCATATATTTT
TRBV20-1	TRBJ2-7	once	.	CSASTRQESDEQYF	TGCAGTGCTAGTACTCGACAGGAATCCGACGAGCAGTACTTC
TRBV25-1	TRBJ2-3	.	.	CASSGTVMGTQYF	TGTGCCAGCAGTGGGACAGTAATGGGGACGCAGTATTTT
TRBV20-1	TRBJ1-2	.	.	CSASEDRSEGYTF	TGCAGTGCTAGTGAAGACAGGTCAGAAGGCTACACCTTC
TRBV19	TRBJ2-1	.	TRBD2	CAIDSGAFYNEQFF	TGTGCCATTGATAGCGGGGCTTTCTACAATGAGCAGTTCTTC
TRBV7-9	TRBJ1-2	.	.	CASSRAGRVDNYGYTF	TGTGCCAGCAGCCGCGCGGGCCGGGTAGATAACTATGGCTACACCTTC
TRBV3-1/TRBV3-2	TRBJ1-3	few	.	CASSQDLGNTIYF	TGTGCCAGCAGCCAAGATCTGGGAAACACCATATATTTT
TRBV5-1	TRBJ1-4	.	.	CASSLLNEKLFF	TGCGCCAGCAGCTTACTTAATGAAAAACTGTTTTTT
TRBV3-1/TRBV3-2	TRBJ1-2	.	TRBD1	CASSLGQETTGYTF	TGTGCCAGCAGCCTCGGACAGGAAACAACTGGCTACACCTTC
TRBV2	TRBJ2-1	few	TRBD2	CASRGQGRLAAGGPEYNEQFF	TGTGCCAGCAGAGGACAGGGCCGACTGGCAGCGGGGGGGCCGGAGTACAATGAGCAGTTCTTC
TRBV7-2	TRBJ2-5	.	.	CASSRDRTSGAQYF	TGTGCCAGCAGCCGGGACAGAACTTCGGGGGCCCAGTACTTC
TRBV10-3	TRBJ2-3	once	TRBD2	CAISTGLADTDTQYF	TGTGCCATCAGCACGGGACTAGCGGACACAGATACGCAGTATTTT
TRBV19	TRBJ1-6	.	TRBD1	CASSEGRTGGDSPLHF	TGTGCCAGTAGTGAGGGGAGGACAGGGGGGGATTCACCCCTCCACTTT
TRBV4-1	TRBJ2-1	.	TRBD2	CASSQDGAGAYNEQFF	TGCGCCAGCAGCCAAGATGGAGCGGGGGCGTACAATGAGCAGTTCTTC
TRBV5-5	TRBJ1-2	.	TRBD1	CASRGGQAVGYGYTF	TGTGCCAGCAGGGGCGGACAGGCGGTGGGCTATGGCTACACCTTC
TRBV5-1	TRBJ1-1	.	.	CASSLFLRDLNTEAFF	TGCGCCAGCAGCTTGTTCCTACGGGATCTTAACACTGAAGCTTTCTTT
TRBV7-9	TRBJ1-3	.	.	CASSLDATSSGNTIYF	TGTGCCAGCAGCTTAGACGCTACCTCTTCTGGAAACACCATATATTTT
TRBV7-9	TRBJ1-2	.	.	CASTTGFGNYGYTF	TGTGCCAGCACAACAGGGTTTGGGAACTATGGCTACACCTTC
TRBV5-5	TRBJ1-2	.	.	CASSFRTVTANYGYTF	TGTGCCAGCAGCTTTCGAACAGTGACAGCTAACTATGGCTACACCTTC
TRBV2	TRBJ1-3	.	.	CASSEAHSNSGNTIYF	TGTGCCAGCAGTGAAGCACACAGCAACTCTGGAAACACCATATATTTT
TRBV5-1	TRBJ1-1	.	.	CASSSTVNTEAFF	TGCGCCAGCAGCTCGACAGTGAACACTGAAGCTTTCTTT
TRBV29-1	TRBJ2-5	.	.	CSVPFPGRGYETQYF	TGCAGCGTCCCCTTCCCGGGTAGGGGCTATGAGACCCAGTACTTC
TRBV14	TRBJ2-5	.	.	CASSLGGQETQYF	TGTGCCAGCAGCCTCGGCGGCCAAGAGACCCAGTACTTC
TRBV2	TRBJ2-3	.	.	CASSLASSTDTQYF	TGTGCCAGCAGTCTAGCGAGTAGCACAGATACGCAGTATTTT
TRBV7-3	TRBJ1-1	once	.	CASSLTGDGSEAFF	TGTGCCAGCAGCTTAACAGGGGATGGTTCTGAAGCTTTCTTT
TRBV9	TRBJ1-4	.	.	CASSVAATNEKLFF	TGTGCCAGCAGCGTAGCTGCAACTAATGAAAAACTGTTTTTT
TRBV7-9	TRBJ2-1	.	.	CASSLGQGGNEQFF	TGTGCCAGCAGCTTAGGGCAGGGGGGCAATGAGCAGTTCTTC